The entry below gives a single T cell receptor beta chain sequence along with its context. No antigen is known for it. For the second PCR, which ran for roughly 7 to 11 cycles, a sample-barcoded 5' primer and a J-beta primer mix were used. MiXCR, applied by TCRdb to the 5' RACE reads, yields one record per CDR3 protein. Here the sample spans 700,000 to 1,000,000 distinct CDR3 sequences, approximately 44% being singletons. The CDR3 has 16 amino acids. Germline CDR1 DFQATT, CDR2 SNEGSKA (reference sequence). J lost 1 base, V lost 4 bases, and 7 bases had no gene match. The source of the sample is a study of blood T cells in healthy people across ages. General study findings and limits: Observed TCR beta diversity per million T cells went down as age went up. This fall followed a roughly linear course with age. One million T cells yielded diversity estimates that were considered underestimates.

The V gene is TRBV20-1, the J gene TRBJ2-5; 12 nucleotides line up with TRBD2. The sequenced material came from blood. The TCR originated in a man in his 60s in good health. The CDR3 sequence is CSATERTSGVQETQYF. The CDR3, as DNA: TGCAGTGCTACCGAAAGGACTAGCGGGGTCCAAGAGACCCAGTACTTC.